This entry is about one T cell receptor (beta chain). Antigen: not known. The data belong to a study of cytomegalovirus exposure and HLA in healthy donors. PCR involved 60 Vbeta and 13 Jbeta primers. Clones were sequenced by immunoSEQ multiplex PCR, and TCRdb holds only the in-frame ones, with some missing. The sample includes approximately 150,000 clones, over 75% of them seen just once. This CDR3 comprises 18 residues. The germline gives CDR1 LGHNT, CDR2 FRNRAP. The V end was cut by 2 bases, the J end by 0 bases, with 14 bases between. Findings and caveats of the study: Specificity for CMV antigens was confirmed in vitro for three of the CMV-associated chains. Certain indistinguishable V segments, among them TRBV6-2 and TRBV6-3, were excluded. Cytomegalovirus-associated TCR beta chains were listed, numbering 164. A later analysis associated some 16,000 TCR beta sequences with HLA alleles at a 0.05 false discovery rate.

The material sequenced was PBMCs. This receptor was taken from a man in his forties in good health and CMV-seropositive. The J gene is TRBJ2-6, the V gene TRBV12-5; D perhaps matches TRBD1 (6 bases). The CDR3 region has the DNA TGTGCTAGTGGTTTGTGGGCAGGGGAGAACTCTGGGGCCAACGTCCTGACTTTC. Its protein product is CASGLWAGENSGANVLTF.